The sequence of this T cell receptor beta chain was determined in a study of blood T cell repertoires in COVID-19. About the research overall: Italy, Spain and the United States were the sources of the convalescent and acute COVID-19 samples. PBMCs, B-cell-depleted T cells, or T cells were the source of the cDNA or gDNA that made up the material.

In the study's own analysis: Cell counts per sample came from amplifying reference gene primers. Method: immunoSEQ multiplex PCR; TCRdb's copy keeps in-frame clones and lacks some. V and J calls and clone size follow that table, whereas D and trimming were derived from the DNA. The sample records about 220,000 clones, about 90% being singletons. The CDR3 is 13 amino acids. V shed 6 bases, J shed 3 bases, and the junction held 3 bases outside the gene matches. From germline, CDR1 is SEHNR and CDR2 FQNEAQ (reference sequence). This clone was seen once. Sequences were obtained from peripheral blood. The rearrangement joins TRBV7-9 to TRBJ2-5, with TRBD1 identical over 8 bases. The receptor was isolated from a man aged 40-49 years with active or convalescent COVID-19. DNA for the CDR3: TGTGCCAGCAGTCCGACAGGGGAAGAGACCCAGTACTTC. This codes for CASSPTGEETQYF.